These 28 T cell receptor beta chains originate from one sample sequenced in a study of a mutant IDH1 vaccine in newly diagnosed glioma (dated by TCRdb to about 2021). What this sample's time point label stands for: week 11, during vaccination. Each vaccine dose was 300 ug of a 20-mer mutant IDH1 peptide in Montanide, given subcutaneously with topical imiquimod. The library was obtained by the immunoSEQ multiplex PCR assay. This immuneACCESS table, as held by TCRdb, lists in-frame sequences with V and J called but not all clones. Of the missing ones, under half trace to an unresolved V gene in checked studies; the others have no known cause. Within this sample are 110,000 or so clones, with around 90% of them counted one time only. The leading ten clones occupy under 0.8% of the sample. Antigens for these TCRs are unknown. The source was PBMCs, collected from a glioma patient whose treatment included an IDH1 peptide vaccine. The receptors originated from a woman aged 45-60 years with glioma.

This rearrangement joins TRBV9 to TRBJ2-1; 10 nucleotides line up with TRBD2. The CDR3 spans 18 residues. The junction had 8 bases not matched to a gene; V was cut back by 2 bases and J by 0 bases. In germline, CDR1 is SGDLS, CDR2 YYNGEE. This CDR3 is CASSVSGRAPSSYNEQFF. Written as DNA, the CDR3 is TGTGCCAGCAGCGTGAGCGGGAGGGCTCCTAGCTCCTACAATGAGCAGTTCTTC.

The CDR3 sequence: CASSMLLRAKGVDEQYF. The CDR3 coding sequence is TGCGCCAGCAGCATGCTTCTCCGGGCCAAGGGAGTAGACGAGCAGTACTTC. The chain combines TRBV5-1 with TRBJ2-7; TRBD2 might be the D (5 bases). The V and J ends lost 4 bases and 5 bases respectively, with 25 bases between them. There are 17 residues in the CDR3. Germline-derived CDR1 and CDR2 are SGHRS and YFSETQ. Based on the CDR3 plus reference TRBV5-1 and TRBJ2-7, the full variable domain is KAGVTQTPRYLIKTRGQQVTLSCSPISGHRSVSWYQQTPGQGLQFLFEYFSETQRNKGNFPGRFSGRQFSNSRSEMNVSTLELGDSALYLCASSMLLRAKGVDEQYFGPGTRLTVT.

Notes on this clone: A junction boundary mismatches the germline segment, possibly from a read error. V usage is TRBV7-7 and J usage is TRBJ2-5; TRBD1 aligns across 10 bases. CDR1 and CDR2 from the germline V gene are SSHAT and FNYEAQ (reference sequence). This CDR3 region has 15 residues. The CDR3 protein is CASSPNRDRGKTQYF. Here the CDR3 DNA reads TGTGCTAGCAGTCCTAACCGGGACAGGGGAAAGACCCAGTACTTC.

CDR3 region: CASSLFGTPNEQFF. In DNA, the CDR3 is TGTGCCAGCAGCCTATTCGGGACACCCAATGAGCAGTTCTTC. V usage is TRBV9 and J usage is TRBJ2-1, with D possibly being TRBD1 (6 bases). The germline CDR1 and CDR2 sequences are SGDLS and YYNGEE. The CDR3 runs 14 residues. V was pared by 4 bases and J by 6 bases, with 14 bases between.

The genes are TRBV28 and TRBJ1-1, with 8 bases identical to TRBD1. The CDR3 length is 16 residues. Germline V CDR1 and CDR2: MDHEN, SYDVKM. Germline trimming cut 4 bases from V and 4 bases from J; bases unmatched to any gene: 11. The DNA of the CDR3 is TGTGCCAGCAGTTCCGGCGGACAGGGCGGGGGCACTGAAGCTTTCTTT. Translated: CASSSGGQGGGTEAFF.

V usage is TRBV9 and J usage is TRBJ2-7; 11 nucleotides line up with TRBD2. The V gene's germline CDR1 is SGDLS and CDR2 YYNGEE. The V segment lost 0 bases and the J segment 3 bases; nucleotides outside the gene matches: 2. The CDR3 length is 15 residues. This CDR3 is CASSVGGLADYEQYF. CDR3 nucleotide sequence: TGTGCCAGCAGCGTAGGGGGACTAGCGGACTACGAGCAGTACTTC.

CDR3 amino acids: CASQLAGQPYTPQHF. The DNA for the CDR3 is TGTGCCAGCCAACTGGCGGGGCAGCCTTATACGCCCCAGCATTTT. This chain uses TRBV5-6 with TRBJ1-5, with D maybe TRBD1 (5 bases). V dropped 7 bases and J dropped 9 bases, with 23 bases sitting between them. This CDR3 spans 15 amino acids. Germline CDR1 reads SGHDT; CDR2 reads YYEEEE.

This clone has just one count. The chain combines TRBV28 with TRBJ1-2, with D tentatively TRBD1 (6 bases). Trimming removed 3 bases from V and 2 bases from J, with 10 bases in between. CDR1 and CDR2 from the germline V gene are MDHEN and SYDVKM. The CDR3 extends over 14 amino acids. The chain's CDR3 is CASSLGAGNYGYTF. CDR3 DNA sequence: TGTGCCAGCAGTTTGGGGGCGGGAAACTATGGCTACACCTTC.

The chain is built from TRBV2 and TRBJ1-5, with D unclear. Germline V gene data show CDR1 as SNHLY and CDR2 as FYNNEI. Trimming took 8 bases from V and 2 from J, leaving 16 bases between them. The CDR3 is 15 amino acids. CDR3 coding DNA: TGTGCCAGCGGGGATGAGGGAGGAGGCAATCAGCCCCAGCATTTT. This translates into CASGDEGGGNQPQHF.

This chain uses TRBV29-1 with TRBJ2-2; a possible D gene is TRBD2 (6 bases). The CDR3 length is 14 residues. Germline V gene sequence: CDR1 SQVTM, CDR2 ANQGSEA. V was shortened by 7 bases and J by 2 bases, with 14 bases between the two germline ends. CDR3 in DNA: TGCAGCGCTCCACCGGGGGACAACACCGGGGAGCTGTTTTTT. Amino acids: CSAPPGDNTGELFF.

This sequence joins TRBV7-9 and TRBJ1-1; no clear D. The CDR3 is 13 residues long. The germline gives CDR1 SEHNR, CDR2 FQNEAQ (reference sequence). V gave up 5 bases and J gave up 3 bases, with 10 bases separating them. For the CDR3, the DNA is TGTGCCAGCAGCGGAACAGCGTACACTGAAGCTTTCTTT. As protein: CASSGTAYTEAFF.

This chain uses TRBV5-8 with TRBJ2-7; 9 bases line up with TRBD1. Losses at the gene ends were 5 bases for V and 11 bases for J; bases not matched to a gene: 8. Germline CDR1 is SGHTS and CDR2 is YDEGEE. The CDR3 is 12 residues long. For the CDR3, the DNA is TGTGCCAGCAGGCCCGGGACAGGGAATAAGTACTTC. Its translation is CASRPGTGNKYF. The whole variable domain, filled in from reference TRBV5-8 and TRBJ2-7, reads EAGVTQSPTHLIKTRGQQATLRCSPISGHTSVYWYQQALGLGLQFLLWYDEGEERNRGNFPPRFSGRQFPNYSSELNVNALELEDSALYLCASRPGTGNKYFGPGTRLTVT.

This clone was seen only a few times. The V call is TRBV5-1, the J call TRBJ2-5, with 13 bases aligning to TRBD2. The CDR3 contains 15 residues. Per germline, CDR1 SGHRS and CDR2 YFSETQ. The ends lost 4 bases at V and 4 bases at J; junction bases unmatched: 4. The CDR3, as DNA: TGCGCCAGCAGCGCGGGACTAGCGGGATCAGAGACCCAGTACTTC. As protein: CASSAGLAGSETQYF.

The chain couples TRBV9 to TRBJ1-2, with a weak D call TRBD1 (6 bases). Germline V gene data show CDR1 as SGDLS and CDR2 as YYNGEE. The CDR3 is 15 amino acids. Deletions cut 4 bases from V and 3 bases from J, with 16 bases between. CDR3 in DNA: TGTGCCAGCAGCCCCGGCGGGGGGGGCTACTATGGCTACACCTTC. Its translation is CASSPGGGGYYGYTF.

This chain joins TRBV25-1 and TRBJ2-2; 12 nucleotides agree with TRBD2. There are 15 residues in the CDR3. CDR1 and CDR2 from the germline V gene are MGHDK and SYGVNS. Trimming cost V 5 bases and J 5 bases; bases outside gene matches: 3. The CDR3 DNA sequence: TGTGCCAGCAGTCCCGGACTAGCGGGAACCGGGGAGCTGTTTTTT. This sequence encodes CASSPGLAGTGELFF.

This clone was observed once. The V gene is TRBV6-6, the J gene TRBJ1-1; TRBD1 is a possible D gene (5 bases). The germline CDR1 and CDR2 sequences are MNHNY and SVGAGI (reference sequence). This CDR3 is built from 16 residues. Trimming took 2 bases from V and 1 from J, leaving 14 bases between them. DNA of the CDR3: TGTGCCAGCAGTTACCCCCTTGCGGGGACGAACACTGAAGCTTTCTTT. This translates into CASSYPLAGTNTEAFF.

The chain combines TRBV28 with TRBJ1-5, with 7 bases identical to TRBD1. This CDR3 is 15 amino acids long. Germline lookup yields CDR1 MDHEN and CDR2 SYDVKM. With 6 bases clipped from V and 3 bases from J, the junction kept 8 bases outside the gene matches. DNA of the CDR3: TGTGCCAGCAGGGAACAGGGGCGCCCCAATCAGCCCCAGCATTTT. It translates to CASREQGRPNQPQHF.

This chain links TRBV5-1 with TRBJ2-1; 9 bases fit TRBD2. This CDR3 is built from 18 residues. The germline gives CDR1 SGHRS, CDR2 YFSETQ. V shed 3 bases and J 1 base; nucleotides not matched to a gene: 11. CDR3 bases: TGCGCCAGCAGCTCCCGGGGTAGCGGGGGCAAATCCTACAATGAGCAGTTCTTC. Amino acids: CASSSRGSGGKSYNEQFF.

The V call is TRBV9, the J call TRBJ2-1; 7 bases align to TRBD2. V was clipped by 0 bases and J by 4 bases; unmatched bases: 7. Germline values: CDR1 SGDLS, CDR2 YYNGEE. The CDR3 runs 16 residues. CDR3 nucleotide sequence: TGTGCCAGCAGCGTAGTGGCTAGCGGATATTACAATGAGCAGTTCTTC. This codes for CASSVVASGYYNEQFF.

V usage is TRBV5-5 and J usage is TRBJ2-2, with 8 bases matching TRBD1. The germline V gene has CDR1 SGHKS and CDR2 YYEKEE (reference sequence). The J segment lost 2 bases and the V segment lost 3 bases, leaving 3 bases of the junction unmatched. The CDR3 contains 15 residues. The CDR3 here is CASSWGQVNTGELFF. The CDR3 region has the DNA TGTGCCAGCAGCTGGGGACAGGTTAACACCGGGGAGCTGTTTTTT.

J is TRBJ2-1 and V is TRBV7-3; 8 bases align to TRBD2. With 5 bases clipped from V and 5 bases from J, the junction kept 5 bases outside the gene matches. The CDR3 length is 14 residues. In germline, CDR1 is SGHTA, CDR2 FQGTGA. CDR3 amino acids: CASSPGLAHNEQFF. CDR3 DNA: TGTGCCAGCAGCCCCGGACTAGCCCACAATGAGCAGTTCTTC. Together with reference TRBV7-3 and TRBJ2-1, the CDR3 gives the full variable domain: GAGVSQTPSNKVTEKGKYVELRCDPISGHTALYWYRQSLGQGPEFLIYFQGTGAADDSGLPNDRFFAVRPEGSVSTLKIQRTERGDSAVYLCASSPGLAHNEQFFGPGTRLTVL.

This clone was counted only a few times. The V and J genes are TRBV27 and TRBJ1-1; D is uncertain. V was pared by 4 bases and J by 2 bases, with 8 bases between. This CDR3 region has 13 residues. Germline V gives CDR1 MNHEY, CDR2 SMNVEV (reference sequence). Here the CDR3 DNA reads TGTGCCAGCAGTTCACGCTTAAACACTGAAGCTTTCTTT. Translating gives CASSSRLNTEAFF.

Details on this clone: One junction end disagrees with the germline gene, perhaps due to a read error. The chain uses TRBV6-1 and TRBJ2-5; 9 bases map to TRBD1. The CDR3 spans 17 residues. Germline V gene sequence: CDR1 MNHNS, CDR2 SASEGT. The CDR3 DNA sequence: TGTGCCAGCAGAGAAGGGACAGGGCCTCCCCGGGCCAAGACCCAGTACTTC. Translating gives CASREGTGPPRAKTQYF.

The chain employs TRBV27 and TRBJ1-1; 7 bases map to TRBD1. The CDR3 runs to 15 residues. CDR1 MNHEY and CDR2 SMNVEV come from the germline V gene (reference sequence). With 4 bases clipped from V and 1 base from J, the junction kept 6 bases outside the gene matches. Written as DNA, the CDR3 is TGTGCCAGCAGTTCATACACAGGGGCGAACACTGAAGCTTTCTTT. Residues: CASSSYTGANTEAFF.

This chain links TRBV5-5 with TRBJ2-7; no definite D call. Trimming took off 3 bases at V and 4 bases at J, with 5 bases between the two ends. CDR3 length: 11 amino acids. Germline V gene sequence: CDR1 SGHKS, CDR2 YYEKEE (reference sequence). The CDR3 here is CASSYSYEQYF. CDR3 in DNA: TGTGCCAGCAGCTACAGTTACGAGCAGTACTTC.

CDR3 amino acids: CSTAGGRNTEAFF. The DNA of the CDR3 is TGCAGCACGGCTGGTGGAAGGAACACTGAAGCTTTCTTT. The chain has TRBV29-1 and TRBJ1-1; D gene ambiguous. V lost 8 bases and J 1 base, leaving 14 bases between the germline ends. Germline-derived CDR1 and CDR2 are SQVTM and ANQGSEA. The length of the CDR3 is 13 residues.

This clone has only a few counts. The CDR3, as DNA: TGTGCCGCCCCGACCGGAACTGAAGCTTTCTTT. Protein: CAAPTGTEAFF. The chain joins TRBV6-1 to TRBJ1-1; D not certain. The CDR3 totals 11 residues. Germline V gene data show CDR1 as MNHNS and CDR2 as SASEGT. V was pared by 11 bases and J by 5 bases, with 12 bases between.

V gene TRBV6-1 combines with J gene TRBJ1-4; the match to TRBD1 covers 9 bases. The CDR3 is 15 residues long. Germline assignment: CDR1 MNHNS and CDR2 SASEGT. The V and J ends lost 5 bases and 6 bases, in that order; junction bases with no gene match: 7. CDR3 loop: CASSFYRGRDEKLFF. Written as DNA, the CDR3 is TGTGCCAGCAGTTTCTACAGGGGGCGCGATGAAAAACTGTTTTTT.